The 4 T cell receptor beta chains listed next were all sequenced from one sample in a study of T-cell memory formation after mild COVID-19. TCRdb reanalysed the 5' RACE reads using MiXCR and keeps one entry per CDR3 protein. The table shows fewer than 250,000 distinct CDR3 sequences, with about 10% occurring only once. The sample comprised PBMCs or a T cell subset sorted from them (not recorded which). The receptors were gathered from a man aged 18 to 29 who had mild COVID-19 (a few samples of this study predate the infection). Cell type and time point are not known.

This clonotype came up many times. V and J are TRBV5-1 and TRBJ2-3; D might be TRBD1 or TRBD2, each matching 5 bases. Trimming cost V 7 bases and J 1 base, with 22 bases left between them. Germline V CDR1 and CDR2: SGHRS, YFSETQ. The CDR3 runs 17 residues. In DNA, the CDR3 is TGCGCCAGCCGACCCTCCGGGACCACCGTCGGCACAGATACGCAGTATTTT. This translates into CASRPSGTTVGTDTQYF.

This clonotype has a count of ten or more. The chain has TRBV5-5 and TRBJ2-2, with D possibly being TRBD2 (5 bases). CDR1 is SGHKS, CDR2 YYEKEE, per germline (reference sequence). The CDR3 is 14 amino acids. The ends were cut back, 3 bases at V and 6 bases at J, with 12 bases in the middle. The CDR3 DNA is TGTGCCAGCAGCTCGGGTCGGGGTTCCGGGGAGCTGTTTTTT. Protein: CASSSGRGSGELFF.

This sequence joins TRBV3-1 and TRBJ2-1; D is unresolved. The length of the CDR3 is 14 residues. Germline V gene data show CDR1 as LGHDT and CDR2 as YNNKEL (reference sequence). With 1 base removed from V and 9 bases from J, the gap between germline ends came to 13 bases. The CDR3 loop is CASSQVLGFSEQFF. The CDR3 region has the DNA TGTGCCAGCAGCCAAGTCTTAGGGTTTAGTGAGCAGTTCTTC.

V gene TRBV5-8 combines with J gene TRBJ1-5; 8 nucleotides align to TRBD1. The CDR3 runs 14 residues. Germline CDR1 reads SGHTS; CDR2 reads YDEGEE. J gave up 4 bases and V 3 bases, and 3 bases lay outside the gene matches. The CDR3 reads CASSSNRGNQPQHF. CDR3 DNA sequence: TGTGCCAGCAGCTCTAACAGGGGGAATCAGCCCCAGCATTTT. The full variable domain, in which reference TRBV5-8 and TRBJ1-5 provide the parts outside the CDR3, is EAGVTQSPTHLIKTRGQQATLRCSPISGHTSVYWYQQALGLGLQFLLWYDEGEERNRGNFPPRFSGRQFPNYSSELNVNALELEDSALYLCASSSNRGNQPQHFGDGTRLSIL.